This T cell receptor (beta chain) came from a study of cytomegalovirus exposure and HLA in healthy donors. There are 15 residues in the CDR3. Germline loops: CDR1 SGHDT, CDR2 YYEEEE. V lost 4 bases and J lost 0, with 12 bases in between. Study-wide findings and caveats: Cytomegalovirus status, reportedly, was diagnosed with high specificity and sensitivity by the classifier.

With respect to this clone: What it binds is not known.

Some clones are missing from TCRdb's copy, which holds only in-frame ones; the method was immunoSEQ multiplex PCR. Seen here are under 150,000 clones, roughly 86% observed once, and the top ten hold just over 8.5%. V is TRBV5-6 and J is TRBJ2-3, with a weak D call TRBD1 (6 bases). The sample consisted of PBMCs. This sequence originates from a man between 18 and 35 years old in good health and CMV-seropositive. The CDR3 DNA reads as TGTGCCAGCAGCCCCCAGGGGCCCAGCACAGATACGCAGTATTTT. Translating gives CASSPQGPSTDTQYF.